Given below is one T cell receptor (beta chain) in context. What it binds is not known. This entry belongs to a study of CD8 T cells in Susac syndrome. Study-level findings and limits: In Susac syndrome, CD8+ expansion was highest in TEMRA and active disease.

CD8+ and CD4+ T cells taken from blood had their TCR beta sequenced. This CDR3 has 12 amino acids. CDR1 is SEHNR and CDR2 is FQNEAQ in the germline V gene (reference sequence). The junction had 4 bases not matched to a gene; V was cut back by 5 bases and J by 9 bases. When the RNA was reverse transcribed, random hexamers were used with an input of roughly 0.5 to 1 ug. TCRdb itself ran the immunoSEQ multiplex PCR reads through MiXCR, one entry per CDR3 protein. This table holds under 90,000 distinct CDR3 sequences, over 90% found once. This receptor was taken from a human donor with Susac syndrome. The sequenced sample consisted of CD8+ T cells from PBMCs. V gene TRBV7-9 combines with J gene TRBJ2-1, with 7 bases matching TRBD2. CDR3 sequence: CASSQGGGEQFF. The CDR3 DNA reads as TGTGCCAGCAGCCAAGGCGGGGGTGAGCAGTTCTTC.